These 14 T cell receptor beta chains were sequenced from one sample in a study of PD-L1 blockade in urothelial cancer. TCRdb's table, derived via immunoSEQ multiplex PCR, lists solely in-frame clones and lacks some. The sample carries around 40,000 clones, approximately 89% recorded once. Time point described: pretreatment peripheral blood. The starting material was PBMCs, obtained around atezolizumab (anti-PD-L1) treatment. The receptors originated from a woman in her sixties or seventies with urothelial cancer.

V usage is TRBV14 and J usage is TRBJ2-5, with TRBD2 matching 10 bases. This CDR3 region has 15 residues. With V trimmed by 4 bases and J by 4 bases, 6 bases remained unmatched. CDR1 is SGHDN and CDR2 is FVKESK in the germline V gene. The CDR3: CASSLKQREGETQYF. CDR3 DNA sequence: TGTGCCAGCAGCCTTAAGCAGCGGGAGGGAGAGACCCAGTACTTC.

The rearrangement uses TRBV19 and TRBJ2-7; 7 bases line up with TRBD1. Germline assignment: CDR1 LNHDA and CDR2 SQIVND (reference sequence). V was clipped by 3 bases and J by 4 bases; unmatched bases: 3. The CDR3 extends over 13 amino acids. The DNA of the CDR3 is TGTGCCAGTAGTATGACACAGGGGTACGAGCAGTACTTC. Translated, it gives CASSMTQGYEQYF.

The chain has TRBV7-9 and TRBJ1-1; tentatively, D is TRBD1 (6 bases). Germline CDR1 is SEHNR and CDR2 is FQNEAQ (reference sequence). The CDR3 runs to 14 residues. Trimming removed 4 bases from V and 7 bases from J, with 16 bases in between. CDR3 protein: CASSSIDRRGEAFF. Here the CDR3 DNA reads TGTGCCAGCAGCTCCATCGACAGGCGAGGTGAAGCTTTCTTT.

The rearrangement links TRBV4-3 to TRBJ1-2; D is possibly TRBD1 (6 bases). The CDR3 covers 15 residues. V lost 4 bases and J 4 bases, leaving 16 bases between the germline ends. Germline V gene sequence: CDR1 LGHNA, CDR2 YSLEER. The CDR3 loop reads CASSPESGTRYGYTF. The CDR3 DNA reads as TGCGCCAGCAGCCCTGAAAGCGGGACACGCTATGGCTACACCTTC.

The gene calls are TRBV25-1 and TRBJ2-7; tentatively, D is TRBD1 (6 bases). V shed 4 bases and J shed 8 bases, with 21 bases lying between them. The CDR3 covers 15 residues. CDR1 and CDR2 from the germline V gene are MGHDK and SYGVNS. The chain's CDR3 is CASSGFWTASDQQYF. In DNA form, the CDR3 reads TGTGCCAGCAGTGGGTTCTGGACAGCGAGTGATCAGCAGTACTTC.

This chain uses TRBV27 with TRBJ2-7, with 11 bases fitting TRBD1. Trimming removed 5 bases from V and 3 bases from J; junction bases left unmatched: 3. CDR1 MNHEY and CDR2 SMNVEV come from the germline V gene (reference sequence). This CDR3 region has 14 residues. The CDR3 reads CASSPGTGGYEQYF. DNA for the CDR3: TGTGCCAGCAGTCCAGGGACAGGGGGCTACGAGCAGTACTTC.

The genes are TRBV27 and TRBJ2-3, with 16 positions matching TRBD2. CDR1 is MNHEY, CDR2 SMNVEV, per germline (reference sequence). V shed 3 bases and J 3 bases; nucleotides not matched to a gene: 9. This CDR3 has 19 residues. CDR3 sequence (DNA): TGTGCCAGCAGTTTGGGACTAGCGGGAGGGCTTATCGTTACAGATACGCAGTATTTT. Translated: CASSLGLAGGLIVTDTQYF.

V usage is TRBV7-2 and J usage is TRBJ1-3; D is undetermined. This CDR3 has 15 residues. V shed 2 bases and J shed 0 bases, with 8 bases lying between them. Germline V gives CDR1 SGHTA, CDR2 FQGNSA. As DNA, the CDR3 is TGTGCCAGCAGCTTAACGGGAAACTCTGGAAACACCATATATTTT. It translates to CASSLTGNSGNTIYF.

The chain recombines TRBV7-9 with TRBJ2-7; no definite D call. The V gene's germline CDR1 is SEHNR and CDR2 FQNEAQ (reference sequence). Trimming shortened V by 3 bases and J by 7 bases, and 16 bases separated the two germline ends. The CDR3 runs to 14 residues. CDR3 sequence: CASSLNTGVWEQYF. As DNA, the CDR3 is TGTGCCAGCAGCTTGAATACGGGTGTTTGGGAGCAGTACTTC.

This sequence joins TRBV6-4 and TRBJ2-1; 14 bases map to TRBD2. The V gene's germline CDR1 is MRHNA and CDR2 SNTAGT. Trimming removed 2 bases from V and 4 bases from J; junction bases left unmatched: 10. The CDR3 is 19 residues long. CDR3 sequence: CASSDPPGLAGEAYNEQFF. The CDR3 DNA is TGTGCCAGCAGTGACCCCCCGGGACTAGCGGGAGAAGCGTACAATGAGCAGTTCTTC.

The chain links TRBV28 to TRBJ2-1; 12 bases agree with TRBD2. The ends lost 1 base at V and 9 bases at J; junction bases unmatched: 4. The CDR3 spans 15 residues. The germline V gene has CDR1 MDHEN and CDR2 SYDVKM. This CDR3 reads CASSLLTSGRREQFF. DNA of the CDR3: TGTGCCAGCAGTTTATTGACTAGCGGGAGACGTGAGCAGTTCTTC.

The chain couples TRBV4-1 to TRBJ2-1; 7 nucleotides agree with TRBD2. CDR1 is MGHRA and CDR2 is YSYEKL in the germline V gene. CDR3 length equals 14 residues. The trim removed 3 bases at V and 6 bases at J, leaving 5 bases unmatched. The CDR3 DNA reads as TGCGCCAGCAGCCAGGTGGGGGGGGTCAATGAGCAGTTCTTC. It codes for CASSQVGGVNEQFF.

The chain uses TRBV4-1 and TRBJ1-4; 8 bases map to TRBD1. With V trimmed by 1 base and J by 7 bases, 8 bases remained unmatched. CDR1 and CDR2 from the germline V gene are MGHRA and YSYEKL. The CDR3 spans 16 residues. As DNA, the CDR3 is TGCGCCAGCAGCCAAGGTTGGACAGGGCGACGTGAAAAACTGTTTTTT. It translates to CASSQGWTGRREKLFF.

This rearrangement joins TRBV15 to TRBJ1-1; D might be TRBD1 (6 bases). In germline, CDR1 is LNHNV, CDR2 YYDKDF (reference sequence). The CDR3 loop spans 16 amino acids. Between the trimmed V and J ends, which lost 7 bases and 0 bases, there was a span of 18 bases. CDR3 in amino acids: CATMDWQGTMNTEAFF. CDR3 DNA sequence: TGTGCCACCATGGACTGGCAGGGGACTATGAACACTGAAGCTTTCTTT. Based on the CDR3 plus reference TRBV15 and TRBJ1-1, the full variable domain is DAMVIQNPRYQVTQFGKPVTLSCSQTLNHNVMYWYQQKSSQAPKLLFHYYDKDFNNEADTPDNFQSRRPNTSFCFLDIRSPGLGDTAMYLCATMDWQGTMNTEAFFGQGTRLTVV.